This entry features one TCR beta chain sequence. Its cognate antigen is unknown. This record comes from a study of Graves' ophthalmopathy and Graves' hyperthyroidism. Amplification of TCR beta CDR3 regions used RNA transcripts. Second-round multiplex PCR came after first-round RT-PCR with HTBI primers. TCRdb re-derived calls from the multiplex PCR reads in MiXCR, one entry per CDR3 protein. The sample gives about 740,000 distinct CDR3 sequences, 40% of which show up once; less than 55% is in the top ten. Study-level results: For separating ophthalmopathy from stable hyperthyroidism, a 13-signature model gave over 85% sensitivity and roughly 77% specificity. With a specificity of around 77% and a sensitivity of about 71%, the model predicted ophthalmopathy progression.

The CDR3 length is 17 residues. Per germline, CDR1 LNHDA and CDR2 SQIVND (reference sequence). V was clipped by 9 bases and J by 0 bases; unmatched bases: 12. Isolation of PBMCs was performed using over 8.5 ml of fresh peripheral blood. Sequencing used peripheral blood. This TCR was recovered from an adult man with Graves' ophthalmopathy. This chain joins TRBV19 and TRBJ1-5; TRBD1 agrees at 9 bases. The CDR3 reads CASKGQGNFDSNQPQHF. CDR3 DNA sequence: TGTGCCAGCAAGGGACAGGGAAATTTTGATAGCAATCAGCCCCAGCATTTT.